The 31 T cell receptor beta chains listed next were all sequenced from one sample in a study of T cells in Graves' hyperthyroidism and ophthalmopathy. Amplified TCR beta CDR3 regions came from RNA transcripts. Primed by the HTBI set, a first-round RT-PCR was run on the TCR CDR3. Each CDR3 protein gets one entry after TCRdb re-called the multiplex PCR reads with MiXCR. This sample carries roughly 700,000 distinct CDR3 sequences, approximately 36% of them seen once, and the ten largest clones take around 31%. Sequencing was performed on blood. Receptor source: a woman in her thirties or forties with Graves' hyperthyroidism.

Ten or more counts support this clonotype. V gene TRBV25-1 combines with J gene TRBJ1-5; D uncertain. Trimming removed 2 bases at V and 7 bases at J, with 9 bases between. The germline V gene encodes CDR1 MGHDK and CDR2 SYGVNS. The CDR3 sequence is 13 residues long. The CDR3 here is CASSEGVVQPQHF. DNA for the CDR3: TGTGCCAGCAGTGAAGGGGTTGTGCAGCCCCAGCATTTT. The variable domain in full, with the rest retrieved from reference TRBV25-1 and TRBJ1-5, is EADIYQTPRYLVIGTGKKITLECSQTMGHDKMYWYQQDPGMELHLIHYSYGVNSTEKGDLSSESTVSRIRTEHFPLTLESARPSHTSQYLCASSEGVVQPQHFGDGTRLSIL.

This clonotype occurred many times. The CDR3 region has the DNA TGCAGCGTTGAACCGGGGACAGGGAGCTACGAGCAGTACTTC. Protein: CSVEPGTGSYEQYF. The chain combines TRBV29-1 with TRBJ2-7; 9 bases are a match to TRBD1. Germline values: CDR1 SQVTM, CDR2 ANQGSEA. J gave up 3 bases and V 2 bases, and 5 bases lay outside the gene matches. The CDR3 has 14 amino acids.

This CDR3 reads CAISNPTEGYTF. DNA of the CDR3: TGTGCCATCAGTAACCCTACAGAAGGCTACACCTTC. The V call is TRBV10-3, the J call TRBJ1-2; D gene ambiguous. Deletions cut 5 bases from V and 8 bases from J, with 12 bases between. CDR1 and CDR2 (germline): ENHRY, SYGVKD. The CDR3 is 12 amino acids.

The sample holds many counts of this clonotype. The V call is TRBV10-3, the J call TRBJ1-1, with D perhaps TRBD1 (5 bases). CDR3 length equals 13 residues. V dropped 5 bases and J dropped 1 base, with 8 bases sitting between them. The germline V gene encodes CDR1 ENHRY and CDR2 SYGVKD. The DNA of the CDR3 is TGTGCCATCAGTCTTGACAGGAACACTGAAGCTTTCTTT. Translating it yields CAISLDRNTEAFF.

Concerning this clonotype itself: Germline is not matched at one junction end, which may reflect a read error. Here the CDR3 reads CASSLNRGSGANVLAF. CDR3 coding DNA: TGTGCCAGCAGCCTAAACAGGGGATCTGGGGCCAACGTCCTGGCTTTC. This rearrangement joins TRBV11-2 to TRBJ2-6, with 7 bases aligning to TRBD1. There are 16 residues in the CDR3. Germline CDR1 SGHAT, CDR2 FQNNGV.

V is TRBV20-1 and J is TRBJ1-2, with a possible D match to TRBD1 (5 bases). V lost 3 bases and J lost 6, with 11 bases in between. The CDR3 contains 12 residues. In germline, CDR1 is DFQATT, CDR2 SNEGSKA (reference sequence). The DNA of the CDR3 is TGCAGTGCTAGCTCGGGGCTGGATGGCTACACCTTC. It codes for CSASSGLDGYTF.

The chain has TRBV29-1 and TRBJ2-5; D may be TRBD2 (5 bases). CDR1 and CDR2 (germline): SQVTM, ANQGSEA. This CDR3 region has 13 residues. The germline V and J ends were trimmed by 4 bases and 2 bases, with 11 bases remaining between them. CDR3 in amino acids: CSVAAGWQETQYF. The CDR3, as DNA: TGCAGCGTTGCGGCGGGTTGGCAAGAGACCCAGTACTTC.

This rearrangement joins TRBV7-8 to TRBJ2-7, with D possibly being TRBD1 or TRBD2 (6 bases each). Between the trimmed V and J ends, which lost 8 bases and 6 bases, there was a span of 20 bases. The CDR3 consists of 14 residues. The germline gives CDR1 SGHVS, CDR2 FQNEAQ. The CDR3 reads CASSLGGRNSEQYF. The CDR3 coding sequence is TGTGCCAGCTCCCTTGGGGGGCGTAACTCCGAGCAGTACTTC.

This clonotype was recorded many times. This chain links TRBV9 with TRBJ2-7, with 9 bases lining up with TRBD2. J gave up 0 bases and V 2 bases, and 3 bases lay outside the gene matches. This CDR3 comprises 15 residues. Germline lookup yields CDR1 SGDLS and CDR2 YYNGEE. CDR3 DNA sequence: TGTGCCAGCAGCGTTGGGACTAGCAGCTCCTACGAGCAGTACTTC. This codes for CASSVGTSSSYEQYF.

The chain carries TRBV6-2 or TRBV6-3 and TRBJ2-7; no definite D call. This CDR3 comprises 12 residues. Germline V CDR1 and CDR2: MNHEY, SVGEGT. V lost 8 bases and J lost 2, with 10 bases in between. Here the CDR3 reads CASVTYPYEQYF. The CDR3 bases are TGTGCCAGCGTGACATACCCCTACGAGCAGTACTTC.

The chain joins TRBV5-1 to TRBJ1-2; 7 nucleotides align to TRBD1. The CDR3 is made up of 13 amino acids. CDR1 is SGHRS, CDR2 YFSETQ, per germline. After removal of 4 bases from V and 7 bases from J, the junction contained 7 bases not matched to a gene. Here the CDR3 DNA reads TGCGCCAGCAGCCTGACAGGGTCGCTTGGCTACACCTTC. It is translated as CASSLTGSLGYTF.

The J gene is TRBJ2-7, the V gene TRBV4-1; the D is unclear. Germline CDR1 MGHRA, CDR2 YSYEKL. This CDR3 contains 14 residues. Trimming shortened V by 2 bases and J by 0 bases, and 8 bases separated the two germline ends. The CDR3 sequence is CASSQFSFSYEQYF. CDR3 coding DNA: TGCGCCAGCAGCCAATTTTCTTTCTCCTACGAGCAGTACTTC.

The V call is TRBV20-1, the J call TRBJ2-7, with TRBD1 as a possible D gene (6 bases). The CDR3 runs 11 residues. Germline V gene lookup returns CDR1 DFQATT and CDR2 SNEGSKA (reference sequence). DNA of the CDR3: TGCAGGGTCCCACAGGGCGGTAGATCGTACTTC. Translating gives CRVPQGGRSYF.

At least ten counts were recorded for this clonotype. This sequence joins TRBV15 and TRBJ1-2; D gene unclear. Trimming removed 0 bases from V and 4 bases from J, with 6 bases in between. Germline V lookup: CDR1 LNHNV, CDR2 YYDKDF (reference sequence). The CDR3 totals 13 residues. This CDR3 is CATSRDVSYGYTF. The CDR3 bases are TGTGCCACCAGCAGAGATGTGAGCTATGGCTACACCTTC. The complete variable domain, with remaining parts taken from reference TRBV15 and TRBJ1-2, reads DAMVIQNPRYQVTQFGKPVTLSCSQTLNHNVMYWYQQKSSQAPKLLFHYYDKDFNNEADTPDNFQSRRPNTSFCFLDIRSPGLGDTAMYLCATSRDVSYGYTFGSGTRLTVV.

A word on this clonotype: An end of the junction differs from the germline gene, which may be a read error. This chain uses TRBV5-1 with TRBJ1-1; no reliable D call. The CDR3 is 13 residues long. The V gene's germline CDR1 is SGHRS and CDR2 YFSETQ. The CDR3 DNA reads as TGCGCCAGCAGCTTGGCGGTGAACACTGAAGCTCTCTTT. It is translated as CASSLAVNTEALF.

The chain uses TRBV5-1 and TRBJ2-2, with 7 bases fitting TRBD2. Looked up from germline, CDR1 is SGHRS and CDR2 is YFSETQ. The CDR3 has 16 amino acids. Germline trimming cut 0 bases from V and 6 bases from J; bases unmatched to any gene: 8. CDR3 amino acids: CASSLEAGVGAGELFF. In nucleotides, the CDR3 is TGCGCCAGCAGCTTGGAGGCGGGAGTGGGCGCCGGGGAGCTGTTTTTT.

This clonotype came up once. V gene TRBV7-9 combines with J gene TRBJ2-7; the match to TRBD1 covers 9 bases. The DNA end favors TRBJ2-1, so the J call may be wrong. Germline-derived CDR1 and CDR2 are SEHNR and FQNEAQ (reference sequence). This CDR3 comprises 13 residues. The chain's CDR3 is CASSLGTGFEQFF. The CDR3 DNA reads TGTGCCAGCAGCTTGGGGACAGGGTTTGAGCAGTTCTTC.

V and J are TRBV3-1 and TRBJ2-2; D unresolved. The germline V gene encodes CDR1 LGHDT and CDR2 YNNKEL (reference sequence). Trimming removed 3 bases at V and 4 bases at J, with 9 bases between. The CDR3 covers 14 residues. In DNA form, the CDR3 reads TGTGCCAGCAGCCACTTCCAGGTCACCGGGGAGCTGTTTTTT. It yields the protein CASSHFQVTGELFF.

With respect to this clonotype: A read error is likely, as this CDR3 ends without the conserved phenylalanine or tryptophan. No DNA is shown, since the ends of the CDR3 on it are uncertain; the CDR3 is the one TCRdb lists. This chain's CDR3 is CASSRGGTS. This chain joins TRBV7-9 and TRBJ2-7; no DNA check was done on the table's D call, TRBD2. With termini counted, the CDR3 has 9 amino acids. Germline V gene data show CDR1 as SEHNR and CDR2 as FQNEAQ (reference sequence).

This clonotype was seen at least ten times. The germline gene is not matched at one end of the junction; a read error may be the cause. This chain connects TRBV5-1 to TRBJ2-2; D is undetermined. CDR1 is SGHRS, CDR2 YFSETQ, per germline. The length of the CDR3 is 12 residues. CDR3 sequence reads: CASSLGSGELFF. CDR3 nucleotide sequence: TGTGCCAGCAGCTTAGGTTCCGGGGAGCTGTTTTTT.

The sample holds a few counts of this clonotype. The chain joins TRBV10-3 to TRBJ2-2, with 8 bases fitting TRBD2. V trimming: 10 bases; J trimming: 3 bases; junction bases outside the gene matches: 22. Germline V lookup: CDR1 ENHRY, CDR2 SYGVKD. This CDR3 has 19 amino acids. The CDR3 reads CATTTASGWAGGYTGELFF. The DNA for the CDR3 is TGTGCCACCACCACCGCCTCCGGTTGGGCGGGAGGTTACACCGGGGAGCTGTTTTTT.

The genes are TRBV5-1 and TRBJ1-2; D ambiguous. V lost 4 bases and J lost 0, with 13 bases in between. CDR3 size: 15 residues. The germline V gene has CDR1 SGHRS and CDR2 YFSETQ. CDR3 loop: CASSSEQPANYGYTF. The CDR3 DNA reads TGCGCCAGCAGCAGTGAACAGCCAGCTAACTATGGCTACACCTTC.

In this sample, this clonotype turned up many times. The chain carries TRBV20-1 and TRBJ2-5; TRBD2 agrees at 10 bases. From germline, CDR1 is DFQATT and CDR2 SNEGSKA (reference sequence). The length of the CDR3 is 13 residues. V shed 6 bases and J 5 bases; nucleotides not matched to a gene: 6. The CDR3 DNA sequence: TGCAGTGCCGGGGGACTAGCGTTGGAGACCCAGTACTTC. This codes for CSAGGLALETQYF.

The genes are TRBV7-8 and TRBJ2-3, with 13 nucleotides matching TRBD2. CDR3 length equals 15 residues. The V gene end was trimmed by 6 bases and the J gene end by 6 bases; junction bases not matched to a gene: 6. CDR1 is SGHVS and CDR2 is FQNEAQ in the germline V gene. The DNA for the CDR3 is TGTGCCAGCAGACAGCGACTAGCGGGGGGCGATACGCAGTATTTT. It is translated as CASRQRLAGGDTQYF. The complete variable domain, with remaining parts taken from reference TRBV7-8 and TRBJ2-3, reads GAGVSQSPRYKVAKRGQDVALRCDPISGHVSLFWYQQALGQGPEFLTYFQNEAQLDKSGLPSDRFFAERPEGSVSTLKIQRTQQEDSAVYLCASRQRLAGGDTQYFGPGTRLTVL.

This clonotype occurred a few times. V is TRBV9 and J is TRBJ2-2, with TRBD1 as a possible D gene (5 bases). V was clipped by 5 bases and J by 4 bases, with 12 bases between them. The CDR3 is made up of 14 amino acids. Germline V lookup: CDR1 SGDLS, CDR2 YYNGEE. The CDR3 DNA is TGTGCCAGCAGGCTCTCCAGGGTCACCGGGGAGCTGTTTTTT. This sequence encodes CASRLSRVTGELFF.

On this clonotype: This sequence may be a read error, since a much larger clone differs from it by one base. The V gene is TRBV7-4, the J gene TRBJ2-7; no reliable D call. Deletions cut 1 base from V and 9 bases from J, with 13 bases between. Germline loops: CDR1 SGHVT, CDR2 SQSDAQ. The CDR3 covers 13 residues. CDR3 nucleotide sequence: TGTGCCAGCAGCTTAGTTGGTCAAACCGGGCAGTACTTC. Translated: CASSLVGQTGQYF.

This clonotype was observed a few times. The CDR3 region has the DNA TGTGCCACCCTCCCTGGTGAAGCTTTCTTT. Protein sequence: CATLPGEAFF. This chain connects TRBV27 to TRBJ1-1; D remains unclear. The length of the CDR3 is 10 residues. V lost 10 bases to trimming and J lost 7 bases, with 10 bases between them. CDR1 is MNHEY, CDR2 SMNVEV, per germline (reference sequence).

The V gene is TRBV19, the J gene TRBJ1-2; D ambiguous. There are 14 residues in the CDR3. The V end was cut by 5 bases, the J end by 3 bases, with 13 bases between. CDR1 and CDR2 from the germline V gene are LNHDA and SQIVND (reference sequence). CDR3 in DNA: TGTGCCAGTAGTTCCTCTGACCAGCACTATGGCTACACCTTC. It specifies CASSSSDQHYGYTF.

This clonotype was observed at least ten times. This chain uses TRBV7-9 with TRBJ2-5; no firm D call. The CDR3 length is 15 residues. Germline CDR1 and CDR2: SEHNR and FQNEAQ (reference sequence). Trimming pared 3 bases from V and 3 bases from J, leaving 14 bases between. The CDR3: CASSLGSVGEETQYF. The CDR3 bases are TGTGCCAGCAGCTTGGGATCGGTGGGCGAAGAGACCCAGTACTTC.

This clonotype was detected many times. The chain recombines TRBV7-2 with TRBJ1-1; the match to TRBD1 covers 7 bases. Germline trimming cut 3 bases from V and 1 base from J; bases unmatched to any gene: 5. Germline CDR1 and CDR2: SGHTA and FQGNSA. The CDR3 spans 15 residues. The CDR3 here is CASSFPGTENTEAFF. CDR3 DNA sequence: TGTGCCAGCAGCTTCCCAGGGACAGAGAACACTGAAGCTTTCTTT.

About this clonotype itself: At one boundary the junction diverges from the germline segment, which might be a read error. The rearrangement links TRBV5-1 to TRBJ1-3; D gene uncertain. CDR1 is SGHRS and CDR2 is YFSETQ in the germline V gene. The CDR3 runs to 13 residues. CDR3 bases: TGTGCCAGCAGCTTCGAGAGGACGCAACCCATATATTTT. Protein sequence: CASSFERTQPIYF. Based on the CDR3 plus reference TRBV5-1 and TRBJ1-3, the full variable domain is KAGVTQTPRYLIKTRGQQVTLSCSPISGHRSVSWYQQTPGQGLQFLFEYFSETQRNKGNFPGRFSGRQFSNSRSEMNVSTLELGDSALYLCASSFERTQPIYFGEGSWLTVV.